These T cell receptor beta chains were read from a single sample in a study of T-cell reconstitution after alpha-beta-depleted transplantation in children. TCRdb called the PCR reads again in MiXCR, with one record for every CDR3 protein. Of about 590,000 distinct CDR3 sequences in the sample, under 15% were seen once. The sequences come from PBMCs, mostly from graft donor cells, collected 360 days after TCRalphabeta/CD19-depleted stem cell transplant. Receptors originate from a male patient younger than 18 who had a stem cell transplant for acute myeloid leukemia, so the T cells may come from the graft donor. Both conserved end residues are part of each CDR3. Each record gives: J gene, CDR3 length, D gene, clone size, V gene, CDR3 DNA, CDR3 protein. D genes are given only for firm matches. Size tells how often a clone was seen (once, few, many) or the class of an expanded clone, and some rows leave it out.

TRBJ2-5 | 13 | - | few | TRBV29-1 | TGCAGCGCCCAGCGGGGACAGCAAGAGACCCAGTACTTC | CSAQRGQQETQYF
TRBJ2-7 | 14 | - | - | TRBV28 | TGTGCCAGCAGTCCACAGTATGGGGTACACGAGCAGTACTTC | CASSPQYGVHEQYF
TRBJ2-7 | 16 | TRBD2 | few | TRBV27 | TGTGCCAGCAGTTTATATGTAGCGGGAGGTCCGTCCGAGCAGTACTTC | CASSLYVAGGPSEQYF
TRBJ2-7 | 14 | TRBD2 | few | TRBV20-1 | TGCAGTGCTAGGTCCCCGGGAGGGCCCTACGAGCAGTACTTC | CSARSPGGPYEQYF
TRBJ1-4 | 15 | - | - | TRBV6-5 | TGTGCCAGCAGTTACTCCTCGGGACCGAGAGAAAAACTGTTTTTT | CASSYSSGPREKLFF
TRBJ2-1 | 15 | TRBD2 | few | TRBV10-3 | TGTGCCATCAGTGCGGGGGGGGTGGTCTACAATGAGCAGTTCTTC | CAISAGGVVYNEQFF
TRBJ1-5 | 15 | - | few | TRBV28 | TGTGCCAGCAGGCCCAGGGGCTATAGCAATCAGCCCCAGCATTTT | CASRPRGYSNQPQHF
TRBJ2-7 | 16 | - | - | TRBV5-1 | TGCGCCAGCTGCCCCGTGGGGAGAGAAGGCTCCTACGAGCAGTACTTC | CASCPVGREGSYEQYF
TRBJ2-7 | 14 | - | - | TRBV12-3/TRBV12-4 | TGTGCCAGCAGTTTTCGTCGCCCTGCCTACGAGCAGTACTTC | CASSFRRPAYEQYF
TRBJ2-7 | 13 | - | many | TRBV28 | TGTGCCAGCATCCAGGGTAGCGGCTACGAGCAGTACTTC | CASIQGSGYEQYF
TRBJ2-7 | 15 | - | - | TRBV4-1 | TGCGCCAGCAGCCAAGAAGGGGAACCAGACTACGAGCAGTACTTC | CASSQEGEPDYEQYF
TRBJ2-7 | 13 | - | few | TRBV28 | TGTGCCAGCTGGAGGGGGACCTCCTACGAGCAGTACTTC | CASWRGTSYEQYF
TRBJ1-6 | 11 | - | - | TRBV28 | TGTGCCAGCAGTACGGGGTCACCCCTCCACTTT | CASSTGSPLHF
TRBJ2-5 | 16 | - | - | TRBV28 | TGTGCCAGCAGTTTGTCAGTACTCATCCTACAAGAGACCCAGTACTTC | CASSLSVLILQETQYF
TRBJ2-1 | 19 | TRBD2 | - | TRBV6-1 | TGTGCCAGCACCCAAGGGGGTAGCGGGAGGCCCTGGACCTACAATGAGCAGTTCTTC | CASTQGGSGRPWTYNEQFF
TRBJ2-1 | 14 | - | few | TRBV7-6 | TGTGCCAGCAGCTTACTCCGAAGTAACACTGAGCAGTTCTTC | CASSLLRSNTEQFF
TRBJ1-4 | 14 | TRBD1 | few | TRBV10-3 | TGTGCCATCAGTGACCGGGACAGTGCCGAAAAACTGTTTTTT | CAISDRDSAEKLFF
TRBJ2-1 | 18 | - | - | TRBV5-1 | TGCGCCAGCAGCTTGGGAGGGTTGGGGCCCGGGGGCTACAATGAGGAGTTCTTC | CASSLGGLGPGGYNEEFF
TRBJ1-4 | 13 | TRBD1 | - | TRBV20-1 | TGCAGTGCTGCACAGACAGGGAGGGGTAAACTGTTTTTT | CSAAQTGRGKLFF
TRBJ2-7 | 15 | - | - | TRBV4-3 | TGCGCCAGCAGCCAAGTAACTGCGGGCGGCTACGAGCAGTACTTC | CASSQVTAGGYEQYF
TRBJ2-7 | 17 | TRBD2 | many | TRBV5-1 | TGCGCCAGCAGCTTGGCGGGACTAGCAGGTTTAAGGCGCGAGCAGTACTTC | CASSLAGLAGLRREQYF
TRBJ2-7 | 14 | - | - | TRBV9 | TGTGCCAGCAGCGTAGGAGCTGGGACCTACGAGCAGTACTTC | CASSVGAGTYEQYF
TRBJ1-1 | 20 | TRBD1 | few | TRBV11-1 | TGTGCCAGCAGCTTAGGGGGACAGGGGAAAGGGGGGTTTTCGAACACTGAAGCTTTCTTT | CASSLGGQGKGGFSNTEAFF
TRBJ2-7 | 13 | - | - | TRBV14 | TGTGCCAGCAGCCGCGCGCGAATTTACGAGCAGTACTTC | CASSRARIYEQYF
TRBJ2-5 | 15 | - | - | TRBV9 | TGTGCCAGCAGCGGCCCGGGCCAAGAGGCGGGGACCCAGTACTTC | CASSGPGQEAGTQYF
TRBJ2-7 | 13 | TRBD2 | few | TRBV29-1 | TGCAGCGTGCTAGCGGGAAGGTCCTACGAGCAGTACTTC | CSVLAGRSYEQYF
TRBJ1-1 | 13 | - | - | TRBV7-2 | TGTGCCAGCAGCTTGCCCGGGCCTGGGCGGGCTTTCTTT | CASSLPGPGRAFF
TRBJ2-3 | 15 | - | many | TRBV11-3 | TGTGCCAGCAGCTCCGGGACACACTACACAGATACGCAGTATTTT | CASSSGTHYTDTQYF
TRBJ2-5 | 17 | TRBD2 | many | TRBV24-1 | TGTGCCACCAGTGATCACAGGAGACTAGCGTTACAAGAGACCCAGTACTTC | CATSDHRRLALQETQYF
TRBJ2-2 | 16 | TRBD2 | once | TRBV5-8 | TGTGCCAGCAGGGATGGACTAGCGGGACCTGTGGGGGAGCTGTTTTTT | CASRDGLAGPVGELFF
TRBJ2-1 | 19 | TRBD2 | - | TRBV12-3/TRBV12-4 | TGTGCCAGCTGTTTCGATGGCCTAGCGGGAGATACCTTGGGGAATGAGCAGTTCTTC | CASCFDGLAGDTLGNEQFF
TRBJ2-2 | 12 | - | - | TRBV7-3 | TGTGCCAGCAGCCGAAATGGCGGGGAGCTGTTTTTT | CASSRNGGELFF
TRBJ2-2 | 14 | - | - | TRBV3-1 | TGTGCCAGCAGTAGAGCGTCGAACACCGGGGAGCTGTTTTTT | CASSRASNTGELFF
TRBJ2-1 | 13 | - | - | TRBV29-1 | TGCAGCGTTGACTGGCAGGGTGGCAATGAGCAGTTCTTC | CSVDWQGGNEQFF
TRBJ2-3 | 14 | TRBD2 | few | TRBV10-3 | TGTGCCATCGATACGGGAGGCACATCAGATACGCAGTATTTT | CAIDTGGTSDTQYF
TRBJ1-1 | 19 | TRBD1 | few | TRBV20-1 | TGCAGTGCTAGAGATCGTTCTCGGGGACAGGGGGCGCGAGGGACTGAAGCTTTCTTT | CSARDRSRGQGARGTEAFF
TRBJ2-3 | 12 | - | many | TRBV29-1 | TGCAGCGTTGAGGAACTCACAGATACGCAGTATTTT | CSVEELTDTQYF
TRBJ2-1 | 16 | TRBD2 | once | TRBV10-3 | TGTGCCACCGGCGCGATGGCGGGAGGGCCTTACAATGAGCAGTTCTTC | CATGAMAGGPYNEQFF
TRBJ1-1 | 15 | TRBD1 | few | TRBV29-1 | TGCAGCGTCGCAACAGGGGGCGCGTTGAACACTGAAGCTTTCTTT | CSVATGGALNTEAFF
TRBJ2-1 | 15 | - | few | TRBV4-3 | TGCGCCAGCAGCCCGAGGGTCTCGGAAAAAAATGAGCAGTTCTTC | CASSPRVSEKNEQFF
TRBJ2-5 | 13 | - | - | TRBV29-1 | TGCAGCGTTGAGATACAGGGAGTTGAGACCCAGTACTTC | CSVEIQGVETQYF
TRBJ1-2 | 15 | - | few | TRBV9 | TGTGCCAGCAGCGTTGAGACAGGCAGGAACTATGGCTACACCTTC | CASSVETGRNYGYTF
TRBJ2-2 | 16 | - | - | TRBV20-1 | TGCAGTGCTAGAGATTCCGGGACCCTGAACACCGGGGAGCTGTTTTTT | CSARDSGTLNTGELFF
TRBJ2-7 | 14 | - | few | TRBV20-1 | TGCAGTGCTACCCCCGGAGCAGTCTCCTACGAGCAGTACTTC | CSATPGAVSYEQYF
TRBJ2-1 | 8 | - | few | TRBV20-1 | TGCAGTGGGCGGGAGCAGTTCTTC | CSGREQFF
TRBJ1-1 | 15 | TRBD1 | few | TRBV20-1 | TGCAGTGCTAGCGCAGGGGGCGATAAGAACACTGAAGCTTTCTTT | CSASAGGDKNTEAFF
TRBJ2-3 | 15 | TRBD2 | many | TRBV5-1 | TGCGCCAGCAGCGTGATAGCGGGGCAGACAGATACGCAGTATTTT | CASSVIAGQTDTQYF
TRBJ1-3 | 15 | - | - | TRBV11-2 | TGTGCCAGCAGCTCCCCGACAGGCAATGGAAACACCATATATTTT | CASSSPTGNGNTIYF